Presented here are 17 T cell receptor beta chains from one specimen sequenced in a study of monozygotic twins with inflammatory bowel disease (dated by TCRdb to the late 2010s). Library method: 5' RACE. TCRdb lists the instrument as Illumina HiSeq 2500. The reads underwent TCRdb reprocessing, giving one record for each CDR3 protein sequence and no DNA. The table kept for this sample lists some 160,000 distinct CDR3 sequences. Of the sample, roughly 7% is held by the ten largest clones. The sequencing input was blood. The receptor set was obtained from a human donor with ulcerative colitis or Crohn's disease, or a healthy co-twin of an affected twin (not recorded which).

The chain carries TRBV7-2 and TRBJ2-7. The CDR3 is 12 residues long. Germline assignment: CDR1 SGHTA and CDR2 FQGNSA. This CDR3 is CASSLGQTEQYF.

The CDR3 sequence is CSAAPGQGVQKLFF. The chain links TRBV20-1 to TRBJ1-4; the D call from TCRdb, TRBD1, cannot be confirmed without DNA. Germline assignment: CDR1 DFQATT and CDR2 SNEGSKA (reference sequence). The CDR3 runs to 14 residues.

CDR3 in amino acids: CASSLPRLGLNYEQYF. The V call is TRBV5-6, the J call TRBJ2-7; TCRdb lists TRBD2, though no DNA is available to test this call. The CDR3 covers 16 residues. Germline CDR1 SGHDT, CDR2 YYEEEE.

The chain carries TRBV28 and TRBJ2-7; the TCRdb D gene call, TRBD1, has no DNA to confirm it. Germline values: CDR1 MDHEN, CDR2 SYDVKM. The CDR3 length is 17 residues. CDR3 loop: CASSLSGRTDRAREQYF.

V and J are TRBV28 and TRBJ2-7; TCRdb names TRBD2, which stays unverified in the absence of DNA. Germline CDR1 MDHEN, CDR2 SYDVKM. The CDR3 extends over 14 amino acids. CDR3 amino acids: CASSLAGGEYEQYF.

The CDR3 here is CASSPLTASAQYF. The chain carries TRBV7-2 and TRBJ2-7; TCRdb names TRBD1, which stays unverified in the absence of DNA. In germline, CDR1 is SGHTA, CDR2 FQGNSA. The CDR3 extends over 13 amino acids.

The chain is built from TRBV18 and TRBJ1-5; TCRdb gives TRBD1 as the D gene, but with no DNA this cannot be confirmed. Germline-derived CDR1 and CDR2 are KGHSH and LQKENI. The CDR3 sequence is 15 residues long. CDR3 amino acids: CASSQFQGPEGAQHF.

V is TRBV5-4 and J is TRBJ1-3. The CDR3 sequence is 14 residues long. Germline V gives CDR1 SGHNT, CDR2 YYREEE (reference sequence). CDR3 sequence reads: CASSMTVSGNTIYF. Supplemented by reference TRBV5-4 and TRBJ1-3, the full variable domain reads ETGVTQSPTHLIKTRGQQVTLRCSSQSGHNTVSWYQQALGQGPQFIFQYYREEENGRGNFPPRFSGLQFPNYSSELNVNALELDDSALYLCASSMTVSGNTIYFGEGSWLTVV.

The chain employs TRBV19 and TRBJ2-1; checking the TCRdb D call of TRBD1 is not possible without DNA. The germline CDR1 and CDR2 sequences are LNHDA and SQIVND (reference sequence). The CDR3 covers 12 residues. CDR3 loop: CASSTSGQVVFF.

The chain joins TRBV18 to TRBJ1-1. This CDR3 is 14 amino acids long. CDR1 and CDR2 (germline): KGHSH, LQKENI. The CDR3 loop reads CASSPPGVNTEAFF.

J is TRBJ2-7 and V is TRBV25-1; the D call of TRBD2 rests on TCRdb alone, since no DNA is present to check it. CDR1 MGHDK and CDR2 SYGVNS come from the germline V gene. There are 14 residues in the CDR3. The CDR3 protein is CASSDPAEHYEQYF.

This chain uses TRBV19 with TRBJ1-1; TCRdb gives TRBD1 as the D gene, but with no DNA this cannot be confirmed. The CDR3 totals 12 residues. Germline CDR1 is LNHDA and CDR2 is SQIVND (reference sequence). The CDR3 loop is CASSIGGPEAFF.

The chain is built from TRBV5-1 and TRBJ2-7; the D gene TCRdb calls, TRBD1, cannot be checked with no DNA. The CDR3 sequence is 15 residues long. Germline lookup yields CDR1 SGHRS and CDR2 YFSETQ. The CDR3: CASSVQGQGPYEQYF.

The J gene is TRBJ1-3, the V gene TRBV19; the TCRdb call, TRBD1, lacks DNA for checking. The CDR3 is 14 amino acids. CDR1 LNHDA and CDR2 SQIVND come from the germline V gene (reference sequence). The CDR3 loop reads CASSWTGPTDTIYF. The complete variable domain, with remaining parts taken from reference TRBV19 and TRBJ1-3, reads DGGITQSPKYLFRKEGQNVTLSCEQNLNHDAMYWYRQDPGQGLRLIYYSQIVNDFQKGDIAEGYSVSREKKESFPLTVTSAQKNPTAFYLCASSWTGPTDTIYFGEGSWLTVV.

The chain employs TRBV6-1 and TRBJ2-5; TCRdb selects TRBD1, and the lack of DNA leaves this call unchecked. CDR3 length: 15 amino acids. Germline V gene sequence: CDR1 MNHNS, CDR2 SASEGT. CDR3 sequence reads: CASRAAGSREETQYF.

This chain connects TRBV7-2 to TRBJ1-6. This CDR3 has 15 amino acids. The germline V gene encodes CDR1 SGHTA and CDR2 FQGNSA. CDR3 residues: CASSPRQGLWSPLHF.

The CDR3 sequence is CASSPGGSPLHF. The chain links TRBV9 to TRBJ1-6; TCRdb lists TRBD1, though no DNA is available to test this call. Germline CDR1 is SGDLS and CDR2 is YYNGEE. CDR3 length: 12 residues.